The 26 T cell receptor beta chains in this list originate from one sample, sequenced in a study of neoadjuvant nivolumab and ipilimumab in lung cancer. Assay: immunoSEQ multiplex PCR; the TCRdb copy retains only in-frame clones and omits some. This sample has some 17,000 clones, with roughly 76% found just once. Material: tumor tissue, obtained after neoadjuvant nivolumab, alone or with ipilimumab, at or shortly before surgery. The receptors shown here come from an adult with non-small cell lung cancer.

This chain uses TRBV27 with TRBJ2-7; D remains unclear. This CDR3 region has 14 residues. V was shortened by 2 bases and J by 3 bases, with 11 bases between the two germline ends. Germline V gives CDR1 MNHEY, CDR2 SMNVEV (reference sequence). The CDR3 here is CASSLLPSGYEQYF. CDR3 DNA: TGTGCCAGCAGTTTACTACCATCAGGCTACGAGCAGTACTTC.

The V call is TRBV5-1, the J call TRBJ2-1; maybe TRBD1 (6 bases). Between the trimmed V and J ends, which lost 0 bases and 5 bases, there was a span of 9 bases. Germline V gene sequence: CDR1 SGHRS, CDR2 YFSETQ. The CDR3 is 14 amino acids. The CDR3: CASSLDGQHNEQFF. CDR3 coding DNA: TGCGCCAGCAGCTTGGATGGACAGCACAATGAGCAGTTCTTC.

The V call is TRBV6-6, the J call TRBJ1-2; TRBD1 matches at 7 bases. Trimming at V came to 6 bases and at J to 4 bases, leaving 5 bases not matched to a gene. Germline CDR1 is MNHNY and CDR2 is SVGAGI (reference sequence). The CDR3 sequence is 13 residues long. In nucleotides, the CDR3 is TGTGCCAGCAGCTGGGACAGCTTCTATGGCTACACCTTC. As protein: CASSWDSFYGYTF.

In this sample, this clone turned up once. V gene TRBV7-3 combines with J gene TRBJ1-2; no definite D call. Trimming pared 1 base from V and 8 bases from J, leaving 11 bases between. Per the germline V gene, CDR1 is SGHTA and CDR2 is FQGTGA. This CDR3 is 13 amino acids long. The CDR3 DNA is TGTGCCAGCAGCTTAAGCCAGAAGAACGGCTACACCTTC. Protein product: CASSLSQKNGYTF.

The chain joins TRBV2 to TRBJ2-5; 7 bases map to TRBD1. This CDR3 has 13 amino acids. CDR1 and CDR2 (germline): SNHLY, FYNNEI. V lost 10 bases, J lost 3 bases, and 8 bases stayed unmatched. DNA of the CDR3: TGTGCCACCAACACAGGGACAGAAGAGACCCAGTACTTC. It encodes CATNTGTEETQYF.

The J gene is TRBJ1-1, the V gene TRBV5-6; 9 bases match TRBD1. Trimming at V came to 5 bases and at J to 1 base, leaving 6 bases not matched to a gene. This CDR3 contains 15 residues. Germline CDR1 reads SGHDT; CDR2 reads YYEEEE. CDR3 DNA: TGTGCCAGCAGTAGCACAGGGGGCAGGAACACTGAAGCTTTCTTT. It encodes CASSSTGGRNTEAFF.

This clone was detected only a few times. The gene calls are TRBV7-9 and TRBJ1-2, with a weak D call TRBD1 (5 bases). This CDR3 is built from 14 residues. CDR1 is SEHNR, CDR2 FQNEAQ, per germline (reference sequence). The ends were cut back, 7 bases at V and 4 bases at J, with 16 bases in the middle. Here the CDR3 DNA reads TGTGCCAGCACCGACAGCCACCATTCCTATGGCTACACCTTC. Its protein is CASTDSHHSYGYTF. The complete variable domain, with remaining parts taken from reference TRBV7-9 and TRBJ1-2, reads DTGVSQNPRHKITKRGQNVTFRCDPISEHNRLYWYRQTLGQGPEFLTYFQNEAQLEKSRLLSDRFSAERPKGSFSTLEIQRTEQGDSAMYLCASTDSHHSYGYTFGSGTRLTVV.

CDR3 sequence: CASSLDGGLAGTDTQYF. The CDR3 nucleotides are TGTGCCAGCAGCTTAGATGGGGGACTAGCCGGCACAGATACGCAGTATTTT. This chain links TRBV11-2 with TRBJ2-3, with TRBD2 matching 9 bases. In germline, CDR1 is SGHAT, CDR2 FQNNGV. V trimming: 0 bases; J trimming: 1 base; junction bases outside the gene matches: 5. CDR3 length equals 17 residues.

The chain is built from TRBV7-2 and TRBJ1-5; a possible D gene is TRBD1 (5 bases). V lost 4 bases and J lost 4, with 11 bases in between. The germline V gene has CDR1 SGHTA and CDR2 FQGNSA. The CDR3 runs to 14 residues. For the CDR3, the DNA is TGTGCCAGCAGCTCGGGACTGAATAATCAGCCCCAGCATTTT. Protein sequence: CASSSGLNNQPQHF.

The chain joins TRBV28 to TRBJ1-1; D unresolved. CDR1 MDHEN and CDR2 SYDVKM come from the germline V gene. CDR3 length: 11 amino acids. The V end lost 8 bases, the J end lost 6 bases, and 10 bases lay between the germline ends. CDR3 amino acids: CASAGRAEAFF. The CDR3 DNA reads TGTGCCAGCGCCGGGAGGGCTGAAGCTTTCTTT.

This clone is categorized as medium-sized. V usage is TRBV4-3 and J usage is TRBJ2-3; 9 bases line up with TRBD2. This CDR3 region has 18 residues. Trimming took 1 base from V and 3 from J; bases not matched to a gene: 11. Germline V CDR1 and CDR2: LGHNA, YSLEER. CDR3 bases: TGCGCCAGCAGCCAAGGGGCCCCGCGGGGGGGCAGGACAGATACGCAGTATTTT. It encodes CASSQGAPRGGRTDTQYF.

The chain links TRBV5-4 to TRBJ1-1; TRBD1 matches at 12 bases. The CDR3 is made up of 15 amino acids. V shed 3 bases, J shed 1 base, and the junction held 1 base outside the gene matches. Germline V lookup: CDR1 SGHNT, CDR2 YYREEE (reference sequence). The CDR3 region has the DNA TGTGCCAGCAGCTGGGGACAGGGGGCGAACACTGAAGCTTTCTTT. Encoded protein: CASSWGQGANTEAFF. The entire variable domain, with the rest obtained from reference TRBV5-4 and TRBJ1-1, is as follows: ETGVTQSPTHLIKTRGQQVTLRCSSQSGHNTVSWYQQALGQGPQFIFQYYREEENGRGNFPPRFSGLQFPNYSSELNVNALELDDSALYLCASSWGQGANTEAFFGQGTRLTVV.

This clone appeared a few times. The chain combines TRBV15 with TRBJ1-5; TRBD1 agrees at 10 bases. Germline V gene sequence: CDR1 LNHNV, CDR2 YYDKDF (reference sequence). The CDR3 spans 15 residues. Trimming at V came to 1 base and at J to 7 bases, leaving 4 bases not matched to a gene. In DNA, the CDR3 is TGTGCCACCAGCAGAGGACAGGGGGCGGGACAGCCCCAGCATTTT. This encodes CATSRGQGAGQPQHF.

This clone showed up just a few times. The rearrangement uses TRBV9 and TRBJ1-5; D might be TRBD1 (5 bases). V was clipped by 5 bases and J by 5 bases, with 8 bases between them. The CDR3 totals 12 residues. Germline assignment: CDR1 SGDLS and CDR2 YYNGEE. The CDR3 protein is CASSGTDQPQHF. Here the CDR3 DNA reads TGTGCCAGCAGTGGGACGGATCAGCCCCAGCATTTT.

This sequence joins TRBV7-2 and TRBJ1-3; 7 positions match TRBD1. Germline CDR1 is SGHTA and CDR2 is FQGNSA. The CDR3 has 14 residues. The V and J ends lost 5 bases and 2 bases, in that order; junction bases with no gene match: 3. The CDR3 loop reads CASSAGTAGNTIYF. CDR3 coding DNA: TGTGCCAGCAGCGCCGGGACAGCTGGAAACACCATATATTTT.

A single count supports this clone. CDR3 loop: CSVDGRSDGYGYTF. The CDR3 DNA follows: TGCAGCGTTGACGGGCGGAGTGATGGCTATGGCTACACCTTC. The chain couples TRBV29-1 to TRBJ1-2; the D is unclear. CDR3 length equals 14 residues. Trimming cost V 3 bases and J 4 bases, with 15 bases left between them. The germline V gene encodes CDR1 SQVTM and CDR2 ANQGSEA.

The gene calls are TRBV4-3 and TRBJ2-5; D assignment may be TRBD1 or TRBD2 (5 bases each). Germline loops: CDR1 LGHNA, CDR2 YSLEER. The CDR3 runs 13 residues. Trimming removed 3 bases from V and 10 bases from J, with 15 bases in between. CDR3 amino acids: CASSHMTGDDQYF. CDR3 DNA sequence: TGCGCCAGCAGCCATATGACCGGGGACGACCAGTACTTC.

The chain employs TRBV2 and TRBJ1-4; D ambiguous. CDR1 is SNHLY, CDR2 FYNNEI, per germline. The CDR3 is 15 amino acids. The V and J ends lost 7 bases and 8 bases respectively, with 20 bases between them. CDR3 sequence reads: CASIHQDPRKEKLFF. CDR3 coding DNA: TGTGCCAGCATCCATCAGGACCCGCGGAAGGAAAAACTGTTTTTT.

CDR3 nucleotides: TGCGCCAGCAGCTCCGGGCGGGCAGGCAACACAGATACGCAGTATTTT. Translation: CASSSGRAGNTDTQYF. The rearrangement links TRBV5-1 to TRBJ2-3; D is possibly TRBD2 (5 bases). CDR3 length: 16 residues. The germline V gene encodes CDR1 SGHRS and CDR2 YFSETQ. V lost 3 bases and J 2 bases, leaving 16 bases between the germline ends.

The rearrangement joins TRBV5-1 to TRBJ2-5; 13 bases align to TRBD2. V lost 3 bases, J lost 14 bases, and 13 bases stayed unmatched. The CDR3 covers 15 residues. The germline CDR1 and CDR2 sequences are SGHRS and YFSETQ. This CDR3 is CASSSGLAGARTYYF. The CDR3 bases are TGCGCCAGCAGCTCTGGACTAGCGGGGGCCCGGACGTATTACTTC.

This chain joins TRBV15 and TRBJ2-7; no reliable D call. Between the trimmed V and J ends, which lost 3 bases and 0 bases, there was a span of 15 bases. Per germline, CDR1 LNHNV and CDR2 YYDKDF (reference sequence). The CDR3 spans 16 residues. CDR3 nucleotide sequence: TGTGCCACCAGCAGCGGCAACAGAGGTTTCTCCTACGAGCAGTACTTC. Amino acids: CATSSGNRGFSYEQYF.

This clone was counted between two and nine times. This chain uses TRBV9 with TRBJ2-3; D remains ambiguous. Germline V gene sequence: CDR1 SGDLS, CDR2 YYNGEE. V was cut by 0 bases and J by 1 base, with 3 bases left in between. CDR3 length: 13 residues. The CDR3 is CASSVGGTDTQYF. CDR3 bases: TGTGCCAGCAGCGTAGGCGGCACAGATACGCAGTATTTT.

This chain connects TRBV5-1 to TRBJ2-3; tentatively, D is TRBD2 (6 bases). Germline V gene data show CDR1 as SGHRS and CDR2 as YFSETQ. Trimming removed 0 bases from V and 5 bases from J, with 13 bases in between. There are 15 residues in the CDR3. For the CDR3, the DNA is TGCGCCAGCAGCTTGGAACGGGGGTGGGGAGATACGCAGTATTTT. As protein: CASSLERGWGDTQYF.

This chain connects TRBV5-4 to TRBJ1-6; TRBD1 aligns across 7 bases. Germline CDR1 and CDR2: SGHNT and YYREEE (reference sequence). V gave up 1 base and J gave up 8 bases; unmatched junction bases: 6. The CDR3 totals 15 residues. This CDR3 is CASSLSGRGDSPLHF. CDR3 sequence (DNA): TGTGCCAGCAGCTTGTCGGGCAGGGGGGATTCACCCCTCCACTTT.

The CDR3 spells CASSFGTSALFF. As DNA, the CDR3 is TGTGCCAGCAGCTTCGGGACTAGCGCGCTGTTTTTT. The rearrangement links TRBV7-9 to TRBJ2-2; 10 positions match TRBD2. The V and J ends lost 3 bases and 13 bases, in that order; junction bases with no gene match: 2. Germline V gene lookup returns CDR1 SEHNR and CDR2 FQNEAQ (reference sequence). CDR3 length: 12 residues.

This chain links TRBV15 with TRBJ1-4; possibly TRBD1 for D (5 bases). This CDR3 comprises 14 residues. V was clipped by 4 bases and J by 0 bases, with 6 bases between them. Germline-derived CDR1 and CDR2 are LNHNV and YYDKDF (reference sequence). In DNA, the CDR3 is TGTGCCACCAGCACAGGGACAACTAATGAAAAACTGTTTTTT. It encodes CATSTGTTNEKLFF. Full variable domain (remainder filled in from reference TRBV15 and TRBJ1-4): DAMVIQNPRYQVTQFGKPVTLSCSQTLNHNVMYWYQQKSSQAPKLLFHYYDKDFNNEADTPDNFQSRRPNTSFCFLDIRSPGLGDTAMYLCATSTGTTNEKLFFGSGTQLSVL.